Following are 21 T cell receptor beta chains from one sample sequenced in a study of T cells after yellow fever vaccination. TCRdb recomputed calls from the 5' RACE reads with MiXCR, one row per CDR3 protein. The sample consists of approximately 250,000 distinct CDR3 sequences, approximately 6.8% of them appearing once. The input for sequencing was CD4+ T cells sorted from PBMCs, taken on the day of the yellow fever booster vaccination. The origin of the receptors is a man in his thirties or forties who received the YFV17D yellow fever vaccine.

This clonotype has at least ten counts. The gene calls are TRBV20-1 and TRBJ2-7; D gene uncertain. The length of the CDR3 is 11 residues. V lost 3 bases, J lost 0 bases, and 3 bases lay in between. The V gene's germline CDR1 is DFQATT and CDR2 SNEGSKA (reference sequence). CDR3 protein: CSASRSYEQYF. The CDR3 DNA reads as TGCAGTGCTAGTCGCTCCTACGAGCAGTACTTC.

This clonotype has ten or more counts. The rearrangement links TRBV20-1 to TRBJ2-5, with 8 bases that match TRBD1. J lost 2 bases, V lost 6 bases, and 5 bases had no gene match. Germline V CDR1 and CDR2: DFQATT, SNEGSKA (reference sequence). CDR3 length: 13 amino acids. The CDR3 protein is CSAGQGWQETQYF. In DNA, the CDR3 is TGCAGTGCCGGACAGGGATGGCAAGAGACCCAGTACTTC.

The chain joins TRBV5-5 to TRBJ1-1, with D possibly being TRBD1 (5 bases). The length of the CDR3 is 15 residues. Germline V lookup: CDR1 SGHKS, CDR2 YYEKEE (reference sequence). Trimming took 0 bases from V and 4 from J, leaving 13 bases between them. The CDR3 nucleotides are TGTGCCAGCAGCTTGGAGCAGGGTCCAGGCACTGAAGCTTTCTTT. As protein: CASSLEQGPGTEAFF.

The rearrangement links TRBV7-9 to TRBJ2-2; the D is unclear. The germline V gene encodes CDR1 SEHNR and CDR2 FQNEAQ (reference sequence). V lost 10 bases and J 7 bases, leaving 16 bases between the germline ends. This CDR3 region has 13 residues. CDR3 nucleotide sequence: TGTGCCAATTCGTATGGGTACAACGGGGAGCTGTTTTTT. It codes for CANSYGYNGELFF.

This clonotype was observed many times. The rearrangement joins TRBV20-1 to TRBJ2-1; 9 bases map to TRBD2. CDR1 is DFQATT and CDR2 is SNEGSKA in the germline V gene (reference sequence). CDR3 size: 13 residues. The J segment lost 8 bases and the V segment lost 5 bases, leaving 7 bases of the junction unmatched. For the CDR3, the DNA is TGCAGTGCTTCCGTAGCGGGAGTCTATGAGCAGTTCTTC. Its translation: CSASVAGVYEQFF.

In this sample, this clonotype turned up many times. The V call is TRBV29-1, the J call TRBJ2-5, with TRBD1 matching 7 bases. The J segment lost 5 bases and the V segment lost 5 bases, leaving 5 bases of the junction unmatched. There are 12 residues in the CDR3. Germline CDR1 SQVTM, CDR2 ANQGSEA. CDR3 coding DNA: TGCAGCGTTTACAGGGGATCGGAGACCCAGTACTTC. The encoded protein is CSVYRGSETQYF.

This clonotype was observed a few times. The CDR3 coding sequence is TGTGCCAGCAGCGTAGATTTGGGGGTATCAAGCGGCTACACCTTC. It yields the protein CASSVDLGVSSGYTF. V gene TRBV9 combines with J gene TRBJ1-2; TRBD1 is a possible D gene (5 bases). The germline V gene encodes CDR1 SGDLS and CDR2 YYNGEE. With 0 bases removed from V and 8 bases from J, the gap between germline ends came to 17 bases. The CDR3 totals 15 residues.

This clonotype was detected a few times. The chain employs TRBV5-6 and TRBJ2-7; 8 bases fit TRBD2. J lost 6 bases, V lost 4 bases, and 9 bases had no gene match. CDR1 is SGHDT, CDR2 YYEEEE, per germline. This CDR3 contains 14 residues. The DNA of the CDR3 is TGTGCCAGCAGCCGGCCGGGACTAGTTGCCGAGCAGTACTTC. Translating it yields CASSRPGLVAEQYF.

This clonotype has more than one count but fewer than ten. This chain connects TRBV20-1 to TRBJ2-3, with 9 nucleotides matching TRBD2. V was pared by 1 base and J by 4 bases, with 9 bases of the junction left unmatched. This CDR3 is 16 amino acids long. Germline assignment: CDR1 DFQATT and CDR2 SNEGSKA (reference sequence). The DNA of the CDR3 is TGCAGTGCTAGAGGCCAATATAGCGGGAGAGCAGATACGCAGTATTTT. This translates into CSARGQYSGRADTQYF.

Here the CDR3 DNA reads TGTGCCAGCAGCCGCGGAGAGGGGGGGGCCAACGTCCTGACTTTC. It is translated as CASSRGEGGANVLTF. J is TRBJ2-6 and V is TRBV7-2; D might be TRBD1 or TRBD2, each matching 5 bases. The V end lost 5 bases, the J end lost 4 bases, and 12 bases lay between the germline ends. CDR3 length: 15 amino acids. Germline V lookup: CDR1 SGHTA, CDR2 FQGNSA.

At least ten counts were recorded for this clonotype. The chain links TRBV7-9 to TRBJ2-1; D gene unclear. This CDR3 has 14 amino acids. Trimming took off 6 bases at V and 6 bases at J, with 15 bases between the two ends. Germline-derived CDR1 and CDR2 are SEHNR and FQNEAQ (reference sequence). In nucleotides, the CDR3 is TGTGCCAGCAGACACCCTCGTGGCGGCAATGAGCAGTTCTTC. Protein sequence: CASRHPRGGNEQFF.

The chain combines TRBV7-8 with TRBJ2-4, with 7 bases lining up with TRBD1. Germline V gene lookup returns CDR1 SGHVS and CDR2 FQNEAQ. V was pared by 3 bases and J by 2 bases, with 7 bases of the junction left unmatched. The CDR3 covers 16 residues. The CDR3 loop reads CASSFRGGSTKNIQYF. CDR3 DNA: TGTGCCAGCAGCTTCAGAGGGGGCAGTACCAAAAACATTCAGTACTTC. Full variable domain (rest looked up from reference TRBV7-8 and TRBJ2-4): GAGVSQSPRYKVAKRGQDVALRCDPISGHVSLFWYQQALGQGPEFLTYFQNEAQLDKSGLPSDRFFAERPEGSVSTLKIQRTQQEDSAVYLCASSFRGGSTKNIQYFGAGTRLSVL.

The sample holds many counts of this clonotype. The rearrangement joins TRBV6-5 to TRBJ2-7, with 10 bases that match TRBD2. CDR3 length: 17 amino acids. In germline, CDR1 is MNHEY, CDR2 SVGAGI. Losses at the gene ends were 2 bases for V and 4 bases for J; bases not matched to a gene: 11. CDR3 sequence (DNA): TGTGCCAGCAGTTACCGGTCACGACTAGCGGGCTCATACGAGCAGTACTTC. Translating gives CASSYRSRLAGSYEQYF.

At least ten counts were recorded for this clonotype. The CDR3 loop reads CRVDDWNEQFF. The CDR3 DNA sequence: TGCAGAGTGGACGATTGGAATGAGCAGTTCTTC. The J gene is TRBJ2-1, the V gene TRBV20-1, with unresolved D. The CDR3 is made up of 11 amino acids. The germline gives CDR1 DFQATT, CDR2 SNEGSKA (reference sequence).

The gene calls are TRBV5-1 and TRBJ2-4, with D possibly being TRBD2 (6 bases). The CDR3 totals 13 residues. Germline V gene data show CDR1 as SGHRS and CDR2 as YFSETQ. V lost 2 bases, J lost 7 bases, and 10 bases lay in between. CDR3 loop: CASSFGGDNIQYF. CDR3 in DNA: TGCGCCAGCAGCTTCGGGGGAGACAACATTCAGTACTTC.

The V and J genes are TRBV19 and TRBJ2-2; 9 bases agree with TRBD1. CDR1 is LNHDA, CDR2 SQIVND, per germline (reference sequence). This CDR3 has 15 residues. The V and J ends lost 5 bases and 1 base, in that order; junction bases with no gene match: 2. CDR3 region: CASSVTGGNTGELFF. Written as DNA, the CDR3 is TGTGCCAGTAGTGTGACAGGGGGGAACACCGGGGAGCTGTTTTTT.

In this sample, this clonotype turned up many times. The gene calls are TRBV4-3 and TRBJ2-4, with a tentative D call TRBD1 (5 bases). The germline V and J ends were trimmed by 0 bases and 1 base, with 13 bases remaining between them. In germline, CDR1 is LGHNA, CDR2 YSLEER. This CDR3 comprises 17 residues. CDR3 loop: CASSQDRAGKAKNIQYF. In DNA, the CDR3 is TGCGCCAGCAGCCAAGATCGGGCAGGGAAGGCCAAAAACATTCAGTACTTC.

CDR3 loop: CASSTGSRVIETQYF. Here the CDR3 DNA reads TGTGCCAGCAGCACCGGGAGCAGGGTGATTGAGACCCAGTACTTC. V is TRBV7-9 and J is TRBJ2-5, with D possibly TRBD2 on 6 matching bases. V lost 5 bases to trimming and J lost 5 bases, with 18 bases between them. Germline CDR1 is SEHNR and CDR2 is FQNEAQ (reference sequence). The CDR3 runs to 15 residues.

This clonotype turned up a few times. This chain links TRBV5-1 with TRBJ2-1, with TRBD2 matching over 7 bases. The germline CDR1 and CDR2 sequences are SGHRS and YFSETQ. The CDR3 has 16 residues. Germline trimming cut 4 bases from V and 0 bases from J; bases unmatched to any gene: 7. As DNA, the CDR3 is TGCGCCAGCAGCACCGTAGCGGGTCCCTCCTACAATGAGCAGTTCTTC. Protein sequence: CASSTVAGPSYNEQFF.

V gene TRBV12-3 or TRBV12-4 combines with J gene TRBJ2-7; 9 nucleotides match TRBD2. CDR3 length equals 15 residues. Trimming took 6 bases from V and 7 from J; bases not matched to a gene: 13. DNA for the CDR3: TGTGCCAGCAGACACCACGGGACTAGCACGGAAGAGCAGTACTTC. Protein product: CASRHHGTSTEEQYF.

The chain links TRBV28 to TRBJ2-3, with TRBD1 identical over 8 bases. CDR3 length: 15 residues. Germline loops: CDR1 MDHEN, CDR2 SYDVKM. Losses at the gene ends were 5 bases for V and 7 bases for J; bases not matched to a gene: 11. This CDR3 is CASSPKDRAPNTQYF. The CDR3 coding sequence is TGTGCCAGCAGTCCGAAGGACAGGGCCCCGAATACGCAGTATTTT.